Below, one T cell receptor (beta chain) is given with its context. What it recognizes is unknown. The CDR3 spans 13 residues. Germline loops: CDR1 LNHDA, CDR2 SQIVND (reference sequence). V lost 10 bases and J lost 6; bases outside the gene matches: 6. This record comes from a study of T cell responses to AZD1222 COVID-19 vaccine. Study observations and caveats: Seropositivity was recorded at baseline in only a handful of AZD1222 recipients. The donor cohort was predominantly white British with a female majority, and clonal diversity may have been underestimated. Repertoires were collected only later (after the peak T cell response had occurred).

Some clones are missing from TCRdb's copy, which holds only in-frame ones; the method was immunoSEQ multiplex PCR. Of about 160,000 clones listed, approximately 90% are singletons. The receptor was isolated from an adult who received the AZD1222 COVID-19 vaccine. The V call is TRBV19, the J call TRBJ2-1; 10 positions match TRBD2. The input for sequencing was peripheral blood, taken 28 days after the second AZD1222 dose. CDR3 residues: CATKRGGPNEQFF. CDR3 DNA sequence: TGTGCCACTAAGCGGGGGGGCCCCAATGAGCAGTTCTTC. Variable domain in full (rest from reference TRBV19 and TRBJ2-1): DGGITQSPKYLFRKEGQNVTLSCEQNLNHDAMYWYRQDPGQGLRLIYYSQIVNDFQKGDIAEGYSVSREKKESFPLTVTSAQKNPTAFYLCATKRGGPNEQFFGPGTRLTVL.